This TCR beta chain came from a study of Ad26.COV2.S vaccination and SARS-CoV-2 variants. Points from the study as a whole: Vaccine recipients surpassed placebo recipients in spike-specific TCR breadth. Estimates derived from TCR breadth and depth analyses may have underestimated total T cell responses. Responses of spike-specific T cells (both CD8+ and CD4+) reportedly showed substantial breadth after vaccination.

With regard to this clone: Its antigen is still unknown.

Treatment: about 20 received Ad26.COV2.S at low or high dose, single or two shots; roughly 5 received placebo; per-sample allocation not given. Sampling was done on day 63 after the first vaccine or placebo injection. In Boston, the donor was an adult between 18-55 years of age. Clones were sequenced by immunoSEQ multiplex PCR, and TCRdb holds only the in-frame ones, with some missing. The table includes roughly 460,000 clones, nearly 90% detected once. This CDR3 contains 14 residues. Germline CDR1 is LGHDT and CDR2 is YNNKEL (reference sequence). V was clipped by 2 bases and J by 10 bases; unmatched bases: 6.

This clonotype originated in a person aged 18 to 59 who received the Ad26.COV2.S COVID-19 vaccine or a placebo. Sample: peripheral blood, taken in a trial of Ad26.COV2.S vaccine versus placebo. The J gene is TRBJ1-4, the V gene TRBV3-1 (or the pseudogene TRBV3-2); TRBD1 aligns across 8 bases. In DNA, the CDR3 is TGTGCCAGCAGCCAACAGGGGGCTTCGGGAAAACTGTTTTTT. Amino acids: CASSQQGASGKLFF.